This T cell receptor (beta chain) is drawn from a study of CD8 T cells in Susac syndrome. The V gene lost 0 bases and the J gene lost 7 bases, with 12 bases spanning the gap. This CDR3 region has 14 residues. Germline V CDR1 and CDR2: MNHEY, SMNVEV (reference sequence). TCR beta sequences were obtained from blood CD8+ and CD4+ T cells. The controls, all healthy donors, were matched for age and sex. RNA was extracted with the RNeasy kit, and a quantity of about 0.45 to 1 ug was reverse transcribed using random hexamers. TCRdb analysed the immunoSEQ multiplex PCR reads with MiXCR anew, one entry per CDR3 protein. There are around 140,000 distinct CDR3 sequences in the sample; roughly 94% occur only once, and 0.075% to 0.09% lies in the top ten.

This chain uses TRBV27 with TRBJ1-2; TRBD1 is a possible D gene (6 bases). This sequence was found in a human donor in good health. The material sequenced was CD4+ T cells from PBMCs. The CDR3 DNA sequence: TGTGCCAGCAGTTTATCGGGGGGCGGGTTTGGCTACACCTTC. Protein product: CASSLSGGGFGYTF.